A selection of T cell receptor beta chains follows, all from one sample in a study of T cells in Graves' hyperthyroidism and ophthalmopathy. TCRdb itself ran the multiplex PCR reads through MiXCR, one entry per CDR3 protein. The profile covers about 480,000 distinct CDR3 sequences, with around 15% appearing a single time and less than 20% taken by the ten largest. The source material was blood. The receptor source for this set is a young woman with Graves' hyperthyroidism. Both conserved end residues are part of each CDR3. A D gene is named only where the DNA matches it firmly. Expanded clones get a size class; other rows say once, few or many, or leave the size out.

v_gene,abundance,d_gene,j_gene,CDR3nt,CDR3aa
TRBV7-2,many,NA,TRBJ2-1,TGTGCCAGCAGCTTAGTGCAAGATCCCTACAATGAGCAGTTCTTC,CASSLVQDPYNEQFF
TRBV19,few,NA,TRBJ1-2,TGTGCCAGTAGTATAGGAAGGACCCGGAACTATGGCTACACCTTC,CASSIGRTRNYGYTF
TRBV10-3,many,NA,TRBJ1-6,TGTGCCACCACCCCCCGGGAATTCGATTCACCCCTCCACTTT,CATTPREFDSPLHF
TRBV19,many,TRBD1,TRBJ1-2,TGTGCCAGTAGCTACGACAGGGAGAACTATGGCTACACCTTC,CASSYDRENYGYTF
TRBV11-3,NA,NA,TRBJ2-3,TGTGCCAGGGGGGTCGGGACTAGCACAGATACGCAGTATTTT,CARGVGTSTDTQYF
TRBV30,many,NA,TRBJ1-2,TGTGCCTGGATGGACAGCCCCTATGGCTACACCTTC,CAWMDSPYGYTF
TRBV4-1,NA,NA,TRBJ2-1,TGCGCCAGCAGCCAAAGGTCCTCTGGTGAGTCAGATGAGCAGTTCTTC,CASSQRSSGESDEQFF
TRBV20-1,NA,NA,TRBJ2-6,TGCAGTGCCCCCGGGACTGGGGCCAACATCCTGACTTTC,CSAPGTGANILTF
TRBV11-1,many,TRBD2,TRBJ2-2,TGTGCCAGCAGCTCTAGCGGGAGGGCCTGGGAGCTGTTTTTT,CASSSSGRAWELFF
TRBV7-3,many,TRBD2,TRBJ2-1,TGTGCCAGCAGCTGGGAGGGGACTAGCGGGAGCAATGAGCAGTTCTTC,CASSWEGTSGSNEQFF
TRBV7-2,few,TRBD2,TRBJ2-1,TGTGCCAGCAGGCCTGGGACTATCGAGCAGTTCTTC,CASRPGTIEQFF
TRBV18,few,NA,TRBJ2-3,TGTGCCAGCTCACCTCGAAAAGGGGCGGATACGCAGTATTTT,CASSPRKGADTQYF
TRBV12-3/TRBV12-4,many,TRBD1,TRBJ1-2,TGTGCCAGCAGTTTAGGGGACAGGGGCTTTCACTATGGCTACACCTTC,CASSLGDRGFHYGYTF
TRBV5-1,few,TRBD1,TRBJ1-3,TGCGCCAGCAGCCTGCCGACAGGGGGAGGAAACACCATATATTTT,CASSLPTGGGNTIYF
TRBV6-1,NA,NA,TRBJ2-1,TGTGCCAGCAGTGACAGGGGTAATGAGCAGTTCTTC,CASSDRGNEQFF
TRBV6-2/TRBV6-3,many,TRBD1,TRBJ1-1,TGTGCCAGCACAAGGACAGGACGGGAAGCTTTCTTT,CASTRTGREAFF
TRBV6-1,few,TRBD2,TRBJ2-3,TGTGCCAGCACCCTCGGGAGGGGTACAGATACGCAGTATTTT,CASTLGRGTDTQYF
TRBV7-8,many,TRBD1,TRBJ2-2,TGTGCCAGCAGCCATAGCAGACAGGGGATTCTTAACACCGGGGAGCTGTTTTTT,CASSHSRQGILNTGELFF
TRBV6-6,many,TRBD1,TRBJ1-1,TGTGCCAGCAGTTACACGGGACAGCAAATGAACACTGAAGCTTTCTTT,CASSYTGQQMNTEAFF
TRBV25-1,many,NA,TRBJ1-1,TGTGCCAGCAGTGAAGGCACGCCGGGTGAAGCTTTCTTT,CASSEGTPGEAFF
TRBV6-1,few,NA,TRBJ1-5,TGTGCCTCAAAGGAGCAGACTAATCAGCCCCAGCATTTT,CASKEQTNQPQHF
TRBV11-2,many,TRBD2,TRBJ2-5,TGTGCCAGCAGCCCTCCGACTAGCGGGAGTCTATTCCAGTACTTC,CASSPPTSGSLFQYF
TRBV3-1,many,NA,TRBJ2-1,TGTGCCAGCAGCAAGGGGACCCTCGTGGGCAATGAGCAGTTCTTC,CASSKGTLVGNEQFF
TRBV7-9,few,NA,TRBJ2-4,TGTGCCAGCAGCTCCTTCAACAGGGACATTCAGTACTTC,CASSSFNRDIQYF